This TCR beta chain was documented in a study of Graves' ophthalmopathy and Graves' hyperthyroidism. Study-level background: Peripheral blood (taken before any treatment) was collected at initial diagnosis. Broader study findings: Blood also held most thyroid clonotypes expanded above 0.001 frequency.

Trimming removed 4 bases at V and 4 bases at J, with 16 bases between. This CDR3 spans 15 amino acids. Germline loops: CDR1 SGHAT, CDR2 FQNNGV. With a duration under 3 months, ophthalmopathy in the donors showed moderate-to-severe activity, CAS ≥3 and NOSPECS ≥4. Establishment of the diagnosis relied upon clinical symptoms, serum thyroxine, TRAb, thyroid ultrasound and orbital computed tomography. This clonotype was seen ten or more times. Its antigen is not known. RNA transcripts yielded amplified TCR beta CDR3 regions. RT-PCR with HTBI primers came first, then second-round multiplex PCR. TCRdb processed the multiplex PCR reads anew with MiXCR; each CDR3 protein has one entry. The profile shows around 600,000 distinct CDR3 sequences, over 40% of them singletons.

The J gene is TRBJ1-1, the V gene TRBV11-2; a possible D gene is TRBD1 (5 bases). Sequenced material: peripheral blood. The source of this sequence is an adult man with Graves' ophthalmopathy. The CDR3 DNA follows: TGTGCCAGCAGCTCGCGGACCCGGGACCCCACTGAAGCTTTCTTT. Protein sequence: CASSSRTRDPTEAFF.